The 13 T cell receptor beta chains in this list originate from one sample, sequenced in a study of Ad26.COV2.S vaccination and SARS-CoV-2 variants. Libraries were prepared by immunoSEQ multiplex PCR; TCRdb keeps only in-frame clonotypes and omits some of them. The data show 350,000 to 500,000 clones, 75% to 95% seen once. As for treatment: about 20 received Ad26.COV2.S at low or high dose, single or two shots; 5 received placebo; per-sample allocation not given. Day 63 after the first injection of vaccine or placebo was the sampling time. The sample here was peripheral blood, taken in a trial of Ad26.COV2.S vaccine versus placebo. The receptors originated from a person between 18 and 65 years old who received the Ad26.COV2.S COVID-19 vaccine or a placebo.

This clone was observed a few times. The genes are TRBV28 and TRBJ1-5; 8 positions match TRBD1. Germline values: CDR1 MDHEN, CDR2 SYDVKM. The J segment lost 6 bases and the V segment lost 7 bases, leaving 2 bases of the junction unmatched. The CDR3 is 12 amino acids. This chain's CDR3 is CASTTGGQPQHF. Written as DNA, the CDR3 is TGTGCCAGCACCACAGGGGGTCAGCCCCAGCATTTT.

V gene TRBV7-2 combines with J gene TRBJ2-1; 8 nucleotides line up with TRBD1. The CDR3 has 14 amino acids. The V gene's germline CDR1 is SGHTA and CDR2 FQGNSA. J was trimmed by 7 bases and V by 5 bases; bases with no gene match: 7. The CDR3 protein is CASSPDRGWNEQFF. In DNA form, the CDR3 reads TGTGCCAGCAGCCCCGACAGGGGATGGAATGAGCAGTTCTTC.

This clone was seen only once. The gene calls are TRBV6-2 or TRBV6-3 and TRBJ2-1; TRBD2 matches at 7 bases. Germline CDR1 and CDR2: MNHEY and SVGEGT. The CDR3 totals 17 residues. Trimming at V came to 2 bases and at J to 0 bases, leaving 7 bases not matched to a gene. CDR3 residues: CASSYKTSSISYNEQFF. The CDR3, as DNA: TGTGCCAGCAGTTACAAGACTAGCTCGATCTCCTACAATGAGCAGTTCTTC.

V is TRBV7-9 and J is TRBJ1-2; D gene unclear. The V gene's germline CDR1 is SEHNR and CDR2 FQNEAQ (reference sequence). CDR3 length equals 13 residues. Trimming shortened V by 0 bases and J by 2 bases, and 4 bases separated the two germline ends. CDR3 residues: CASSLASNYGYTF. DNA of the CDR3: TGTGCCAGCAGCTTAGCGAGCAACTATGGCTACACCTTC. The full variable domain, in which reference TRBV7-9 and TRBJ1-2 provide the parts outside the CDR3, is DTGVSQNPRHKITKRGQNVTFRCDPISEHNRLYWYRQTLGQGPEFLTYFQNEAQLEKSRLLSDRFSAERPKGSFSTLEIQRTEQGDSAMYLCASSLASNYGYTFGSGTRLTVV.

V gene TRBV27 combines with J gene TRBJ1-2; D gene uncertain. Germline V gene sequence: CDR1 MNHEY, CDR2 SMNVEV (reference sequence). The CDR3 runs 15 residues. The V end lost 6 bases, the J end lost 1 base, and 15 bases lay between the germline ends. Written as DNA, the CDR3 is TGTGCCAGCAGACCAACGGAACACTATAACTATGGCTACACCTTC. Amino acids: CASRPTEHYNYGYTF.

This chain links TRBV9 with TRBJ2-3; D remains unclear. The germline V gene encodes CDR1 SGDLS and CDR2 YYNGEE. The CDR3 length is 13 residues. V gave up 3 bases and J gave up 2 bases, with 7 bases separating them. The CDR3 spells CASSGPNTDTQYF. The CDR3 bases are TGTGCCAGCAGCGGACCAAACACAGATACGCAGTATTTT.

J is TRBJ1-1 and V is TRBV19; a possible D gene is TRBD1 (5 bases). The germline V and J ends were trimmed by 10 bases and 4 bases, with 22 bases remaining between them. Germline lookup yields CDR1 LNHDA and CDR2 SQIVND (reference sequence). The CDR3 is made up of 15 amino acids. The CDR3 loop reads CATRRSESGGTEAFF. CDR3 DNA sequence: TGTGCCACCCGGAGGAGCGAAAGCGGGGGCACTGAAGCTTTCTTT. Using reference TRBV19 and TRBJ1-1 for the parts outside the CDR3, the full variable domain is DGGITQSPKYLFRKEGQNVTLSCEQNLNHDAMYWYRQDPGQGLRLIYYSQIVNDFQKGDIAEGYSVSREKKESFPLTVTSAQKNPTAFYLCATRRSESGGTEAFFGQGTRLTVV.

This chain connects TRBV3-1 (or the pseudogene TRBV3-2) to TRBJ1-5, with D uncertain. V was shortened by 0 bases and J by 0 bases, with 6 bases between the two germline ends. The CDR3 spans 15 residues. CDR1 is LGHDT and CDR2 is YNNKEL in the germline V gene (reference sequence). CDR3 residues: CASSQDGHSNQPQHF. Written as DNA, the CDR3 is TGTGCCAGCAGCCAAGACGGCCATAGCAATCAGCCCCAGCATTTT.

This CDR3 is CASSLTPITYTGELFF. The DNA of the CDR3 is TGTGCCAGCAGCTTAACGCCGATAACGTACACCGGGGAGCTGTTTTTT. The chain carries TRBV7-3 and TRBJ2-2; unclear D gene. This CDR3 spans 16 amino acids. Trimming removed 0 bases at V and 3 bases at J, with 11 bases between. CDR1 is SGHTA, CDR2 FQGTGA, per germline.

This chain's CDR3 is CASSQGPPGTEAFF. The CDR3 DNA reads as TGCGCCAGCAGCCAAGGACCCCCCGGGACTGAAGCTTTCTTT. This chain uses TRBV4-3 with TRBJ1-1, with D unclear. The germline CDR1 and CDR2 sequences are LGHNA and YSLEER. The CDR3 length is 14 residues. V lost 1 base and J 5 bases, leaving 11 bases between the germline ends.

The chain couples TRBV9 to TRBJ2-1; TRBD2 might be the D (6 bases). The CDR3 loop spans 16 amino acids. Germline-derived CDR1 and CDR2 are SGDLS and YYNGEE. The V gene lost 4 bases and the J gene lost 10 bases, with 24 bases spanning the gap. DNA for the CDR3: TGTGCCAGCAGCCCACAACCTCTAGGAGGGGCCCAGGAGCAGTTCTTC. Amino acid sequence: CASSPQPLGGAQEQFF.

This chain uses TRBV5-1 with TRBJ1-6; D is undetermined. Trimming cost V 2 bases and J 8 bases, with 14 bases left between them. The CDR3 contains 15 residues. Germline V gene sequence: CDR1 SGHRS, CDR2 YFSETQ. CDR3 coding DNA: TGCGCCAGCAGCTTTGGTCAGTTACGGGATTCACCCCTCCACTTT. It yields the protein CASSFGQLRDSPLHF. The whole variable domain, filled in from reference TRBV5-1 and TRBJ1-6, reads KAGVTQTPRYLIKTRGQQVTLSCSPISGHRSVSWYQQTPGQGLQFLFEYFSETQRNKGNFPGRFSGRQFSNSRSEMNVSTLELGDSALYLCASSFGQLRDSPLHFGNGTRLTVT.

The chain employs TRBV4-3 and TRBJ1-6; D might be TRBD1 (5 bases). Germline CDR1 is LGHNA and CDR2 is YSLEER. V dropped 3 bases and J dropped 13 bases, with 22 bases sitting between them. CDR3 length equals 16 residues. The chain's CDR3 is CASSHIDTGTTGPLHF. The CDR3 DNA is TGCGCCAGCAGCCATATAGACACCGGGACCACAGGTCCCCTCCACTTT.